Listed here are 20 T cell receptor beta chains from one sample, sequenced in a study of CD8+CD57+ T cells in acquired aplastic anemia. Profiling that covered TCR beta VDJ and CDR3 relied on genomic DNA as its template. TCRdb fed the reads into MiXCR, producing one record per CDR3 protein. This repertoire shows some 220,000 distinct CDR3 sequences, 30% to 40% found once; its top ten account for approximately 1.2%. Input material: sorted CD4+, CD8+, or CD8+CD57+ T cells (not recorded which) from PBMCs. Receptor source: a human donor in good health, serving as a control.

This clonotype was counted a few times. CDR3 sequence (DNA): TGTGCCAGCAGTTCCCGCACAGGACAGGGGGCGTGGGAGCAGTTCTTC. This encodes CASSSRTGQGAWEQFF. This rearrangement joins TRBV7-3 to TRBJ2-7, with 11 nucleotides matching TRBD1. The DNA matches TRBJ2-1 better at its end, which makes the J call doubtful. CDR1 and CDR2 from the germline V gene are SGHTA and FQGTGA. The CDR3 has 16 residues.

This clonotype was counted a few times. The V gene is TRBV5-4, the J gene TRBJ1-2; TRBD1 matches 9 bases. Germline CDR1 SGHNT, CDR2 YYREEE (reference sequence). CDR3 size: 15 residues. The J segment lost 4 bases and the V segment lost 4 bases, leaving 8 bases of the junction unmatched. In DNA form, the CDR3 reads TGTGCCAGCAGCCCGACAGGGGGGTCAAGCTATGGCTACACCTTC. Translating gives CASSPTGGSSYGYTF.

The CDR3 DNA sequence: TGTGCCAGCAGTTACGCTCTAGGCCGGGAGCTGTTTTTT. Translating gives CASSYALGRELFF. This chain joins TRBV3-1 and TRBJ2-2; D is unclear. The germline CDR1 and CDR2 sequences are LGHDT and YNNKEL (reference sequence). Between the trimmed V and J ends, which lost 6 bases and 9 bases, there was a span of 14 bases. This CDR3 contains 13 residues.

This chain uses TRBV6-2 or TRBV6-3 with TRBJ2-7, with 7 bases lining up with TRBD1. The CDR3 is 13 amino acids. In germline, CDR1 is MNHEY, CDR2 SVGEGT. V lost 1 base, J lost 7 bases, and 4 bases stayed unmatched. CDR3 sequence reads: CASSYYRGGEQYF. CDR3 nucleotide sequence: TGTGCCAGCAGTTACTACAGGGGTGGAGAGCAGTACTTC.

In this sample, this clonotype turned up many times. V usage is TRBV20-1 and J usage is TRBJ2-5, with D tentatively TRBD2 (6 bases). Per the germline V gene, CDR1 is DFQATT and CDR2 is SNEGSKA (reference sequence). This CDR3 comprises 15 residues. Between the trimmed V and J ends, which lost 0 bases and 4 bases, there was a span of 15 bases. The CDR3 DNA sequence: TGCAGTGCTAGAGATCGAGCCGGCGGGATAGAGACCCAGTACTTC. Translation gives CSARDRAGGIETQYF.

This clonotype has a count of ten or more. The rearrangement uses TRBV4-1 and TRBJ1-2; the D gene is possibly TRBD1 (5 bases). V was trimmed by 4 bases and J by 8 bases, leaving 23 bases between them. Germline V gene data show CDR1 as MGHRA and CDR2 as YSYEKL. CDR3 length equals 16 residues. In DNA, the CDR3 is TGCGCCAGCAGCCTCCACCAGACAGCCTCGATACAGGGCTACACCTTC. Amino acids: CASSLHQTASIQGYTF.

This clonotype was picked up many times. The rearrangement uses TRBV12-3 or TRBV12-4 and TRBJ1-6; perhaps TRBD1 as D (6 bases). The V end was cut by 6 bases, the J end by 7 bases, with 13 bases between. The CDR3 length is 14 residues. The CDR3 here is CASSRTVTNSPLHF. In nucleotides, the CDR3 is TGTGCCAGCAGCAGGACAGTAACCAATTCACCCCTCCACTTT.

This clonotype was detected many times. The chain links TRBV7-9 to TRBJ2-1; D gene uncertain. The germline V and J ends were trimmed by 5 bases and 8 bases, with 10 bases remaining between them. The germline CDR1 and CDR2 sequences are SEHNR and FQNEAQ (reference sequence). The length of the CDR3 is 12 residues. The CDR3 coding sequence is TGTGCCAGCAGCCGGATTGTCCATGAGCAGTTCTTC. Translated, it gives CASSRIVHEQFF.

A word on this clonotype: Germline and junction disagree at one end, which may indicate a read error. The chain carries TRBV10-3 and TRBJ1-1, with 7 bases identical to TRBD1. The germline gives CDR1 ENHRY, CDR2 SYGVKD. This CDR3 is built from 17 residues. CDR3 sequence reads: CASSSPGQTYLNTEAFF. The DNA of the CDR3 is TGTGCCAGCAGTTCCCCGGGACAGACTTATTTGAACACTGAAGCTTTCTTT.

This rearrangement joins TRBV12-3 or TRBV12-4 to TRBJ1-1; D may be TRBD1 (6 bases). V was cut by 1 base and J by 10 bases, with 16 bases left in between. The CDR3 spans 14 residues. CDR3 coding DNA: TGTGCCAGCAGTTTAGGTGGGGGCTCAAAATCAGCTTTCTTT. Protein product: CASSLGGGSKSAFF.

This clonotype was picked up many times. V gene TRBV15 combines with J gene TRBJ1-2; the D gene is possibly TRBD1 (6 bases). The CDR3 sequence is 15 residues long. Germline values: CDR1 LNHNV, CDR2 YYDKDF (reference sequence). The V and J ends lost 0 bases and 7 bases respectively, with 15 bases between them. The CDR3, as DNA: TGTGCCACCAGCAGAGATTCATGGGGGGCTGTTGGCTACACCTTC. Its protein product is CATSRDSWGAVGYTF.

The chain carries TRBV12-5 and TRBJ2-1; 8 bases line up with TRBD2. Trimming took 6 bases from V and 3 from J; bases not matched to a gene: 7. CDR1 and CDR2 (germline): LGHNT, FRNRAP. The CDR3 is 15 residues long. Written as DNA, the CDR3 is TGTGCTAGTGGCCCCACTAGCGGCTACTACAATGAGCAGTTCTTC. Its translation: CASGPTSGYYNEQFF.

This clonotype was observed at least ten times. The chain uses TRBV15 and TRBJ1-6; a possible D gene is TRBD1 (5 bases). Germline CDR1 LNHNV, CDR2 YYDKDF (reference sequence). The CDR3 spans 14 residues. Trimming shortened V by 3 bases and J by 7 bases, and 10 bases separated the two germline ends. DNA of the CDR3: TGTGCCACCAGCAGGGCTTGGGGGAATTCACCCCTCCACTTT. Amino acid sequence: CATSRAWGNSPLHF.

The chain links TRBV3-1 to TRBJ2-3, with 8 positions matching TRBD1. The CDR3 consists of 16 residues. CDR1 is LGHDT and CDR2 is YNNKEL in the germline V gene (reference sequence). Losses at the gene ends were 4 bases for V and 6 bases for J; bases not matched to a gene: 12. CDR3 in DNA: TGTGCCAGCAGCCCCCCTCCGGGACAGGAGGGGGATACGCAGTATTTT. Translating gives CASSPPPGQEGDTQYF.

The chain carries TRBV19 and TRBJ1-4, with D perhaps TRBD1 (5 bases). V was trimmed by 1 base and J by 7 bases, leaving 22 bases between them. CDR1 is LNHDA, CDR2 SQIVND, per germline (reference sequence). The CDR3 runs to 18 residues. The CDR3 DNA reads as TGTGCCAGTAGTATAGGAGGGAGGACACCCAACAGAGGTGAAAAACTGTTTTTT. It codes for CASSIGGRTPNRGEKLFF.

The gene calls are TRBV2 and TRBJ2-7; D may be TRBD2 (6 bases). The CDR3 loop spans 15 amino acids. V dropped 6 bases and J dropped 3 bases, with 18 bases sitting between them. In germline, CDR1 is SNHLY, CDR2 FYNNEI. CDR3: CASSLGGNYGYEQYF. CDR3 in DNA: TGTGCCAGCAGCTTAGGAGGGAACTATGGCTACGAGCAGTACTTC.

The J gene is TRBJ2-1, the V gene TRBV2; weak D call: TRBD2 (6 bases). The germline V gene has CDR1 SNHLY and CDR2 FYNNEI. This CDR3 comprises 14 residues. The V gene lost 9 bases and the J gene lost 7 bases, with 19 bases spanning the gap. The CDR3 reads CASTGGEIGNEQFF. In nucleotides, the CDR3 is TGTGCCAGTACGGGCGGGGAGATTGGGAATGAGCAGTTCTTC.

The CDR3 region has the DNA TGTGCCAGTAGCGCTGGCGGAGGGGGAACCTACGAGCAGTACTTC. It is translated as CASSAGGGGTYEQYF. The genes are TRBV19 and TRBJ2-7; the D gene could be TRBD1 or TRBD2 (6 bases each). The germline V gene encodes CDR1 LNHDA and CDR2 SQIVND (reference sequence). V was clipped by 6 bases and J by 2 bases, with 17 bases between them. There are 15 residues in the CDR3.

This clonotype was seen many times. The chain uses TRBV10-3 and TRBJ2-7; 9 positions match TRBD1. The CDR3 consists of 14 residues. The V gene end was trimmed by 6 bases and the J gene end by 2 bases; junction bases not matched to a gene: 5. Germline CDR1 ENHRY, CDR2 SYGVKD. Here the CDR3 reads CAIREQGAAYEQYF. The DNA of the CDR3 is TGTGCCATCAGGGAACAGGGGGCGGCCTACGAGCAGTACTTC.

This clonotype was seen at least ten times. CDR3 DNA: TGTGCCAGCAGCTTGTTAGGTCAGCCCCAGCATTTT. This sequence encodes CASSLLGQPQHF. The J gene is TRBJ1-5, the V gene TRBV7-2; no firm D call. The V end lost 3 bases, the J end lost 6 bases, and 6 bases lay between the germline ends. This CDR3 region has 12 residues. CDR1 is SGHTA and CDR2 is FQGNSA in the germline V gene.